This TCR beta chain was documented in a study of OX40 agonist ivuxolimab in advanced cancers. Study as a whole: Every patient in dose escalation had hepatocellular carcinoma, melanoma, renal cell or head and neck cancer.

Per germline, CDR1 MDHEN and CDR2 SYDVKM. This CDR3 is 15 amino acids long. The V and J ends lost 6 bases and 2 bases, in that order; junction bases with no gene match: 6. This clone was observed a single time. The antigen remains undetermined. Libraries were prepared by immunoSEQ multiplex PCR; TCRdb keeps only in-frame clonotypes and omits some of them. The repertoire holds tens of thousands of clones, with about nine tenths as singletons. Findings of the study overall: Expanded clones were, on average, more numerous among CD8+ T cells than CD4+.

Baseline, cycle 4 day 1, and cycle 7 day 1 were the blood sampling points. The TCR sequence derives from an adult with an advanced solid tumor such as melanoma, head and neck, liver or kidney cancer. The material sequenced was CD4+ or CD8+ T cells sorted from blood, taken in a trial of the OX40 agonist ivuxolimab. The gene calls are TRBV28 and TRBJ2-1; 8 bases line up with TRBD1. The CDR3 protein is CASSPTGAPYNEQFF. CDR3 sequence (DNA): TGTGCCAGCAGCCCGACAGGGGCCCCCTACAATGAGCAGTTCTTC. Drawing the rest from reference TRBV28 and TRBJ2-1, the complete variable domain is DVKVTQSSRYLVKRTGEKVFLECVQDMDHENMFWYRQDPGLGLRLIYFSYDVKMKEKGDIPEGYSVSREKKERFSLILESASTNQTSMYLCASSPTGAPYNEQFFGPGTRLTVL.